Presented here are 25 T cell receptor beta chains from one specimen sequenced in a study of T cell responses to AZD1222 COVID-19 vaccine. Method: immunoSEQ multiplex PCR; TCRdb's copy keeps in-frame clones and lacks some. The sample holds 130,000 or so clones, 80% to 90% seen once. The sample was peripheral blood, taken on day 0 of AZD1222 vaccination. The source is an adult in good health.

The sample holds a few counts of this clone. The chain couples TRBV30 to TRBJ1-3; D gene unclear. The CDR3 runs to 13 residues. Germline V lookup: CDR1 GTSNPN, CDR2 SVGIG (reference sequence). V was cut by 2 bases and J by 0 bases, with 5 bases left in between. In DNA form, the CDR3 reads TGTGCCTGGAGTCGGGTCTCTGGAAACACCATATATTTT. It yields the protein CAWSRVSGNTIYF.

The chain recombines TRBV5-5 with TRBJ2-7; 9 bases are shared with TRBD1. Germline values: CDR1 SGHKS, CDR2 YYEKEE (reference sequence). With V trimmed by 4 bases and J by 2 bases, 4 bases remained unmatched. This CDR3 is 14 amino acids long. DNA for the CDR3: TGTGCCAGCAGCGGGGGACAGGGTGCCTACGAGCAGTACTTC. Its protein is CASSGGQGAYEQYF.

V is TRBV4-3 and J is TRBJ1-3, with D maybe TRBD1 (5 bases). The CDR3 runs 15 residues. Germline lookup yields CDR1 LGHNA and CDR2 YSLEER. V lost 3 bases, J lost 2 bases, and 11 bases lay in between. For the CDR3, the DNA is TGCGCCAGCAGCCAGGGGGTAGAGCCTGGAAACACCATATATTTT. As protein: CASSQGVEPGNTIYF.

The J gene is TRBJ2-1, the V gene TRBV4-2, with D maybe TRBD2 (5 bases). CDR3 length: 16 amino acids. Germline assignment: CDR1 LGHNA and CDR2 YNFKEQ. V was cut by 0 bases and J by 4 bases, with 13 bases left in between. The CDR3, as DNA: TGTGCCAGCAGCCAAGAGCCAGCTCCGGGGTACAATGAGCAGTTCTTC. This gives the protein CASSQEPAPGYNEQFF.

The gene calls are TRBV9 and TRBJ1-6; no reliable D call. Germline-derived CDR1 and CDR2 are SGDLS and YYNGEE. Trimming took off 3 bases at V and 10 bases at J, with 14 bases between the two ends. The CDR3 is made up of 14 amino acids. This CDR3 is CASSDRELNSPLHF. For the CDR3, the DNA is TGTGCCAGCAGCGACCGGGAGCTAAACTCACCCCTCCACTTT.

The chain joins TRBV4-2 to TRBJ1-3, with no clear D. This CDR3 is built from 15 residues. Germline V gene lookup returns CDR1 LGHNA and CDR2 YNFKEQ. V was clipped by 4 bases and J by 0 bases, with 10 bases between them. The CDR3 loop reads CASSPRGSSGNTIYF. CDR3 nucleotides: TGTGCCAGCAGCCCCCGGGGTAGCTCTGGAAACACCATATATTTT.

The V and J genes are TRBV7-7 and TRBJ2-2; TRBD2 might be the D (6 bases). The ends were cut back, 3 bases at V and 0 bases at J, with 8 bases in the middle. The CDR3 is 15 amino acids. The germline CDR1 and CDR2 sequences are SSHAT and FNYEAQ (reference sequence). The CDR3 spells CASSLGLPNTGELFF. Here the CDR3 DNA reads TGTGCCAGCAGCTTGGGACTGCCGAACACCGGGGAGCTGTTTTTT. Filled out from reference TRBV7-7 and TRBJ2-2, the complete variable domain reads GAGVSQSPRYKVTKRGQDVTLRCDPISSHATLYWYQQALGQGPEFLTYFNYEAQPDKSGLPSDRFSAERPEGSISTLTIQRTEQRDSAMYRCASSLGLPNTGELFFGEGSRLTVL.

The chain couples TRBV28 to TRBJ1-2; 9 nucleotides agree with TRBD1. This CDR3 comprises 14 residues. Unmatched junction bases numbered 8, after V lost 6 bases and J lost 6 bases. From germline, CDR1 is MDHEN and CDR2 SYDVKM. CDR3 sequence reads: CASSPPGQGDGYTF. The DNA for the CDR3 is TGTGCCAGCAGCCCCCCGGGACAGGGCGATGGCTACACCTTC.

The chain uses TRBV19 and TRBJ1-2; 8 positions match TRBD1. The germline gives CDR1 LNHDA, CDR2 SQIVND (reference sequence). This CDR3 has 16 residues. J was trimmed by 4 bases and V by 5 bases; bases with no gene match: 12. In DNA form, the CDR3 reads TGTGCCAGTAGTGCCCAACAGGGGGTAGAAGGCTATGGCTACACCTTC. It is translated as CASSAQQGVEGYGYTF.

The chain employs TRBV20-1 and TRBJ1-2; no clear D gene. CDR3 length: 9 amino acids. Trimming pared 6 bases from V and 14 bases from J, leaving 13 bases between. Germline-derived CDR1 and CDR2 are DFQATT and SNEGSKA (reference sequence). The CDR3 DNA reads TGCAGTGCCGGGATTTTAGTTACCTTC. This encodes CSAGILVTF.

The chain recombines TRBV27 with TRBJ2-5, with D hard to call. The V gene lost 7 bases and the J gene lost 1 base, with 10 bases spanning the gap. This CDR3 has 13 amino acids. Per germline, CDR1 MNHEY and CDR2 SMNVEV (reference sequence). The CDR3: CASKVGSQETQYF. CDR3 sequence (DNA): TGTGCCAGCAAAGTTGGTAGCCAAGAGACCCAGTACTTC.

The gene calls are TRBV9 and TRBJ2-7, with TRBD2 matching 10 bases. CDR1 is SGDLS, CDR2 YYNGEE, per germline. The V and J ends lost 4 bases and 0 bases, in that order; junction bases with no gene match: 4. This CDR3 has 15 amino acids. The CDR3 DNA follows: TGTGCCAGCAGCCGAGGACTAGCGGACTCCTACGAGCAGTACTTC. Protein: CASSRGLADSYEQYF.

This sequence joins TRBV11-2 and TRBJ2-1; TRBD2 matches at 7 bases. CDR3 length equals 15 residues. With V trimmed by 2 bases and J by 7 bases, 8 bases remained unmatched. The germline V gene has CDR1 SGHAT and CDR2 FQNNGV. This CDR3 is CASSLPAGTVNEQFF. For the CDR3, the DNA is TGTGCCAGCAGCTTACCAGCGGGAACCGTTAATGAGCAGTTCTTC.

This chain links TRBV6-5 with TRBJ2-1, with TRBD2 matching 8 bases. Trimming removed 5 bases from V and 6 bases from J; junction bases left unmatched: 9. Per germline, CDR1 MNHEY and CDR2 SVGAGI. This CDR3 comprises 15 residues. The CDR3 DNA reads TGTGCCAGCAGTCCCCTGAGGGCGGGGGGCAATGAGCAGTTCTTC. It yields the protein CASSPLRAGGNEQFF.

The J gene is TRBJ2-7, the V gene TRBV7-3; TRBD2 matches 7 bases. Per germline, CDR1 SGHTA and CDR2 FQGTGA. The CDR3 runs to 17 residues. Trimming took 0 bases from V and 2 from J; bases not matched to a gene: 10. Here the CDR3 reads CASSLTGQGGETYEQYF. In DNA form, the CDR3 reads TGTGCCAGCAGCTTAACTGGCCAGGGAGGGGAGACCTACGAGCAGTACTTC. Using reference TRBV7-3 and TRBJ2-7 for the parts outside the CDR3, the full variable domain is GAGVSQTPSNKVTEKGKYVELRCDPISGHTALYWYRQSLGQGPEFLIYFQGTGAADDSGLPNDRFFAVRPEGSVSTLKIQRTERGDSAVYLCASSLTGQGGETYEQYFGPGTRLTVT.

The V and J genes are TRBV13 and TRBJ2-1; perhaps TRBD1 as D (5 bases). This CDR3 is built from 14 residues. CDR1 is PRHDT and CDR2 is FYEKMQ in the germline V gene (reference sequence). The V and J ends lost 5 bases and 6 bases respectively, with 14 bases between them. CDR3 loop: CASSPRGQGNEQFF. The CDR3 DNA sequence: TGTGCCAGCAGCCCGCGTGGGCAGGGCAATGAGCAGTTCTTC.

V and J are TRBV15 and TRBJ1-4; 11 bases line up with TRBD1. The trim removed 6 bases at V and 9 bases at J, leaving 6 bases unmatched. The CDR3 runs 14 residues. The germline V gene encodes CDR1 LNHNV and CDR2 YYDKDF (reference sequence). CDR3 coding DNA: TGTGCCACCAGTCGGGACAGGGGGTCGCAAAAACTGTTTTTT. It yields the protein CATSRDRGSQKLFF.

The V call is TRBV2, the J call TRBJ2-5, with 8 bases aligning to TRBD2. This CDR3 is 11 amino acids long. CDR1 SNHLY and CDR2 FYNNEI come from the germline V gene. With 11 bases clipped from V and 2 bases from J, the junction kept 1 base outside the gene matches. The CDR3 bases are TGTGCCCGCGGGGGGCAAGAGACCCAGTACTTC. This sequence encodes CARGGQETQYF.

In its sample, this clone was seen a few times. V is TRBV28 and J is TRBJ2-4; TRBD2 is a possible D gene (7 bases). The V gene's germline CDR1 is MDHEN and CDR2 SYDVKM. V lost 11 bases, J lost 0 bases, and 20 bases lay in between. CDR3 length: 16 amino acids. The CDR3 loop reads CASHPGGAGAKNIQYF. The CDR3 DNA reads TGTGCCTCTCACCCTGGGGGGGCAGGAGCCAAAAACATTCAGTACTTC.

The chain couples TRBV5-1 to TRBJ2-5; TRBD2 agrees at 9 bases. The V segment lost 9 bases and the J segment 5 bases; nucleotides outside the gene matches: 8. Germline V gives CDR1 SGHRS, CDR2 YFSETQ. CDR3 length equals 13 residues. The DNA of the CDR3 is TGCGCCACCGCGGGGGGGGACATGGAGACCCAGTACTTC. Its translation: CATAGGDMETQYF.

The V and J genes are TRBV4-2 and TRBJ2-3; tentatively, D is TRBD2 (6 bases). CDR3 length: 15 amino acids. CDR1 is LGHNA, CDR2 YNFKEQ, per germline. Trimming took off 4 bases at V and 0 bases at J, with 11 bases between the two ends. For the CDR3, the DNA is TGTGCCAGCAGCCGATTTAGCGGTAGCACAGATACGCAGTATTTT. Translated, it gives CASSRFSGSTDTQYF.

This chain uses TRBV18 with TRBJ1-2; perhaps TRBD1 as D (6 bases). There are 17 residues in the CDR3. From germline, CDR1 is KGHSH and CDR2 LQKENI. V dropped 5 bases and J dropped 0 bases, with 19 bases sitting between them. The CDR3 spells CASSTRDMFAANYGYTF. CDR3 coding DNA: TGTGCCAGCTCAACCCGGGACATGTTTGCTGCTAACTATGGCTACACCTTC.

The chain is built from TRBV19 and TRBJ1-1; D remains unclear. V was clipped by 7 bases and J by 8 bases, with 17 bases between them. This CDR3 is 13 amino acids long. From germline, CDR1 is LNHDA and CDR2 SQIVND (reference sequence). This chain's CDR3 is CASTTDPRTEAFF. DNA for the CDR3: TGTGCCAGTACCACGGACCCCAGGACGGAAGCTTTCTTT.

V is TRBV6-6 and J is TRBJ1-1; 7 bases are a match to TRBD1. The CDR3 covers 13 residues. CDR1 is MNHNY, CDR2 SVGAGI, per germline (reference sequence). Germline trimming cut 7 bases from V and 6 bases from J; bases unmatched to any gene: 8. The CDR3 reads CASTRQGVAEAFF. CDR3 sequence (DNA): TGTGCCAGCACCAGACAGGGCGTCGCTGAAGCTTTCTTT.

A few counts support this clone. V and J are TRBV2 and TRBJ2-1; D gene ambiguous. CDR3 length: 15 residues. V was clipped by 2 bases and J by 8 bases, with 16 bases between them. Germline assignment: CDR1 SNHLY and CDR2 FYNNEI. CDR3 DNA: TGTGCCAGCAGTGAAAAAATGGGTCTAGGTTATGAGCAGTTCTTC. Protein product: CASSEKMGLGYEQFF.